This T cell receptor (beta chain) is drawn from a study of shared clonotypes between healthy human individuals (dated by TCRdb to 2020 to 2022). A note on the overall study: The cohort comprised a couple of women and a few men aged 18 to 49 years. For each donor, CD4 naive and CD4 memory were each run on three plates, CD8 naive on two plates, and CD8 memory on one plate. To estimate repertoire size and how much clonotype sharing occurs between individuals, the study deeply sequenced the blood TCR repertoires of five healthy adults. Different laboratories and diverse techniques were used to prepare libraries and sequence TCR repertoires, to increase sequencing depth and limit assay-specific biases. Per donor, leukapheresis produced somewhere between about 0.8 and 9 billion PBMCs.

The donors were healthy, HIV-negative adults with no recently reported acute infections or vaccinations. All donors were Caucasian adults living in Nashville, Tennessee, USA. CD4+ T cells were enriched by magnetic negative selection; naive cells were then positively selected on CD45RA, and the negative fraction formed the memory subset. Blood was obtained by leukapheresis, after which PBMCs were separated by Ficoll-Histopaque density gradient centrifugation and cryopreserved in liquid nitrogen vapor phase. Analytical flow cytometry was used to check the purity and quantity of each magnetically sorted T cell population. From each sorted fraction, genomic DNA was isolated and quantified by UV absorbance on a Nanodrop 2000c. Using the deep immunoSEQ assay, multiplex PCR amplified TCR CDR3 regions from genomic DNA. Extracted genomic DNA from each cell subset was distributed evenly across all wells of several immunoSEQ 96-well plates, and each plate was treated as a replicate. For sorted subsets, about 200 ng genomic DNA, equal to about 30,000 T cell genomes, was loaded into each replicate PCR. The purified libraries were quantified using a Qubit 3.0 fluorometer, sized with a Bioanalyzer 2100, and then quantified again using the KAPA Library Quantification kit. Every immunoSEQ 96-well plate was sequenced on a dedicated single-read 150-cycle Illumina NextSeq 550 flow cell. The authors' analysis ran thus. Because the immunoSEQ output included only junctional sequences and no quality scores, the filtering could not be the same as the filtering used for full-length reads. To assign V/J genes and CDR3, sequences were annotated using PyIR, a Python wrapper for IgBLAST v1.9, with IMGT germline references. Reads were removed for weak V/J assignments (E-value above 1e-6), missing CDR3, stop codons, out-of-frame junctions, or ambiguous translated residues. V3J clonotypes were defined as sequences sharing an identical inferred V gene, J gene, and CDR3 amino acid sequence. To compute the percentage overlap between repertoires, the number of shared unique clonotypes was divided by the size of the smaller repertoire. Three approaches were used to assess repertoire richness: RTK rarefaction, the Chao1 estimator, and Recon v2.1 estimates of unobserved clonotypes. Generation probabilities were computed with OLGA for all TCRbeta clonotypes obtained by the gDNA method from a handful of donors. In TCRdb, the immuneACCESS table is reduced to in-frame sequences with V and J assigned. These tables do not hold every clone; where another copy was compared, an unresolved V gene accounts for under half, and the others remain unexplained. Clone size and V and J calls were adopted from that table, with D and trimming inferred from the DNA. This sample comprises under 1,100,000 clones, about 84% of them detected only once. Together, the top ten hold roughly 0.57% of the sample.

The paper as a whole reports these results and caveats: Sampling was limited to blood, and TCR repertoires in tissue likely differ from TCR repertoires in blood. Based on pairwise subsampling, the degree of clonotype sharing among donors was expected to be affected by sequencing depth. Even with the large sequencing depth, rarefaction of the sorted-subset datasets indicated that sequencing was incomplete. Estimated clonotype richness was generally larger for naive than for memory subsets. Compared with non-shared clonotypes, clonotypes shared by all four sorted-subset donors had higher generation probabilities. Across several donors, about 4.5% of naive CD4, approximately 3.6% of naive CD8, around 2.5% of memory CD4, and approximately 0.4% of memory CD8 clonotypes were shared. The genetic and exposure-history diversity represented was limited by the small number of donors.

Trimming at the junction amounts to 6 bases on V and 4 bases on J, and the germline ends lie 13 bases apart. The CDR3 has 14 amino acids, counting the end cysteine and phenylalanine. The sequence is cut down to CDR3 DNA, 42 bases in frame from base 1. From the germline V gene, CDR1 is SNHLY and CDR2 is FYNNEI. On this clone: The target of this receptor is not known. A far larger clone is just one base off, so this is likely a read error.

The sequence links TRBV2 to TRBJ1-3; TRBD1 is possibly the D segment (6 matching bases). The clonotype comes from a man younger than 35 in good health. Some clones in this sample may be carry-over from other donors' samples. The sample comprised memory CD4+ T cells from PBMCs. Sample cell subset or site, as interpreted from the label and publication: CD45RA-negative fraction. CDR3 region: CASRPQGLGNTIYF. The nucleotide sequence is TGTGCCAGCAGGCCACAGGGTCTGGGAAACACCATATATTTT.